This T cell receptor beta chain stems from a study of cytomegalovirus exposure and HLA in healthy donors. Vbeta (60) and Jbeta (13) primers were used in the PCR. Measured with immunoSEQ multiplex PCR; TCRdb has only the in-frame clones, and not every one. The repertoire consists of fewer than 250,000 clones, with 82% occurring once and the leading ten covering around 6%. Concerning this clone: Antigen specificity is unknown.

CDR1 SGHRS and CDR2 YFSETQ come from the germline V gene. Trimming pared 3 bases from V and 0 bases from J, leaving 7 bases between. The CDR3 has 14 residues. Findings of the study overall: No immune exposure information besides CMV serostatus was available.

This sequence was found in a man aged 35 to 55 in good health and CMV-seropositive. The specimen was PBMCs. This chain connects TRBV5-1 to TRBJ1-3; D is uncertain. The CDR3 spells CASSSGISGNTIYF. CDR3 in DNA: TGCGCCAGCAGCTCGGGGATCTCTGGAAACACCATATATTTT.